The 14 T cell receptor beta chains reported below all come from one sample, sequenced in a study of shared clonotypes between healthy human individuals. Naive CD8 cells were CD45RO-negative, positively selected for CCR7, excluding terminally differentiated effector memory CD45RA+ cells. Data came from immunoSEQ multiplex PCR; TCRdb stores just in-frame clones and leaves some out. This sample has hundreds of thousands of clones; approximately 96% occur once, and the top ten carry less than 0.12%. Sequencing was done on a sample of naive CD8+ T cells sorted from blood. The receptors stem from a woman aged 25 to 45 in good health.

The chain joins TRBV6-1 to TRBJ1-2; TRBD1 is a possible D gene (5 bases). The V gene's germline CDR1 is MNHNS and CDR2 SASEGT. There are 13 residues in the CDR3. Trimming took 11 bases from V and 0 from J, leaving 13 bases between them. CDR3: CAGESRANYGYTF. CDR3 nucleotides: TGTGCCGGAGAGAGCAGGGCTAACTATGGCTACACCTTC.

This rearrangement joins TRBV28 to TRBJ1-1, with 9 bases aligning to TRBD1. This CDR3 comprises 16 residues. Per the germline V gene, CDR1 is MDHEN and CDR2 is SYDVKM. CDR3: CSTQVPGQGSDTEAFF. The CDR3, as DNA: TGTTCTACACAAGTTCCGGGACAGGGATCCGACACTGAAGCTTTCTTT.

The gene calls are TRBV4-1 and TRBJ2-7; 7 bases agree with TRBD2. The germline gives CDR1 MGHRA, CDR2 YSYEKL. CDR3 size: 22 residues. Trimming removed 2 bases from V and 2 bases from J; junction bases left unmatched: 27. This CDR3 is CASSQSYLPAGLLAANPYEQYF. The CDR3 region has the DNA TGCGCCAGCAGCCAAAGCTACCTCCCCGCGGGGCTTCTAGCGGCCAATCCCTACGAGCAGTACTTC.

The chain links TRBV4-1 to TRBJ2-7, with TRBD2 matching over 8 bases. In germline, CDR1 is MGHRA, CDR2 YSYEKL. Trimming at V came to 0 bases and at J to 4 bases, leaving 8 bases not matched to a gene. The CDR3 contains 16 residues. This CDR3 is CASSQDHGTSFYEQYF. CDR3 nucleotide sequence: TGCGCCAGCAGCCAAGATCACGGGACTAGTTTTTACGAGCAGTACTTC.

The CDR3 DNA reads as TGTGCCAGCAGTTTACTTCTCGGTAGCGGCACAGATACGCAGTATTTT. This codes for CASSLLLGSGTDTQYF. The chain employs TRBV27 and TRBJ2-3; D is possibly TRBD2 (5 bases). Germline lookup yields CDR1 MNHEY and CDR2 SMNVEV (reference sequence). The CDR3 runs 16 residues. V was pared by 2 bases and J by 1 base, with 13 bases between.

The CDR3 loop reads CASSFLQGYYEQYF. The CDR3 nucleotides are TGTGCCAGCAGTTTTCTTCAGGGCTACTACGAGCAGTACTTC. V gene TRBV28 combines with J gene TRBJ2-7, with D tentatively TRBD1 (5 bases). Trimming removed 3 bases at V and 3 bases at J, with 12 bases between. This CDR3 spans 14 amino acids. Germline V lookup: CDR1 MDHEN, CDR2 SYDVKM.

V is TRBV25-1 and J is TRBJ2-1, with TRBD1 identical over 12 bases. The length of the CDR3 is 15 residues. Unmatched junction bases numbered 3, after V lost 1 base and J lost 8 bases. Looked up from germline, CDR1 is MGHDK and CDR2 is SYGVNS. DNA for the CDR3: TGTGCCAGCAGTGAATGGGGACAGGGGGCGGATGAGCAGTTCTTC. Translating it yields CASSEWGQGADEQFF.

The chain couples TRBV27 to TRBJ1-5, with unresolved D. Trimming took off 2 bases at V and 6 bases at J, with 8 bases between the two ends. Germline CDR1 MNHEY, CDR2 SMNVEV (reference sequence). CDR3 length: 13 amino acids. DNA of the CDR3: TGTGCCAGCAGTTTAGAAGGGCTTCAGCCCCAGCATTTT. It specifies CASSLEGLQPQHF.

The CDR3 bases are TGTGCCAGCAGCGGGCTGTGGAACACCATATATTTT. It yields the protein CASSGLWNTIYF. This chain uses TRBV7-9 with TRBJ1-3; no reliable D call. V was clipped by 5 bases and J by 7 bases, with 9 bases between them. Germline CDR1 reads SEHNR; CDR2 reads FQNEAQ (reference sequence). CDR3 length: 12 amino acids.

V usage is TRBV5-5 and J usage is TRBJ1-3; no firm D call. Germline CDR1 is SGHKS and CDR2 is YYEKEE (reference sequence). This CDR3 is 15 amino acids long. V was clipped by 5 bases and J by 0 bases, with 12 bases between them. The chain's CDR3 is CASRETVSSGNTIYF. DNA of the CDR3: TGTGCCAGCAGGGAAACGGTCTCCTCTGGAAACACCATATATTTT.

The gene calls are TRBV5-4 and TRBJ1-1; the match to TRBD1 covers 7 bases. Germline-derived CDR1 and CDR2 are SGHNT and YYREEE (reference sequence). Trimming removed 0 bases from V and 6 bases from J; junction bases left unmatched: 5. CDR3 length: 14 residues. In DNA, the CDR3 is TGTGCCAGCAGCTTGGGGCGACAGGGCCCTGAAGCTTTCTTT. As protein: CASSLGRQGPEAFF.

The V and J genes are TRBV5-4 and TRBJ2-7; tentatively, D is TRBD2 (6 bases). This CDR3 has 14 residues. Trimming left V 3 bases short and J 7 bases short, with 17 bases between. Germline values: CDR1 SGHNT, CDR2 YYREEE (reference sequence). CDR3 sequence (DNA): TGTGCCAGCAGCTGGAGGGGTTCTGACCTAGAGCAGTACTTC. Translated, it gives CASSWRGSDLEQYF.

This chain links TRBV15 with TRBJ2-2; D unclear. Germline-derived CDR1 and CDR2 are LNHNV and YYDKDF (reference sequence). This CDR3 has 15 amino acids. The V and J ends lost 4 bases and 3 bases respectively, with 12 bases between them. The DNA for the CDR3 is TGTGCCACCAGCATAAAACCAGTCGACACCGGGGAGCTGTTTTTT. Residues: CATSIKPVDTGELFF.

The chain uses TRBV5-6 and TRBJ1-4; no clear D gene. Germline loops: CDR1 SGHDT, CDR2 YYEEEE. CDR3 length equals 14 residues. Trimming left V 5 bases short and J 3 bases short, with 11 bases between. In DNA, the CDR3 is TGTGCCAGCAGTTCGGGTTGGGCTAATGAAAAACTGTTTTTT. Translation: CASSSGWANEKLFF.